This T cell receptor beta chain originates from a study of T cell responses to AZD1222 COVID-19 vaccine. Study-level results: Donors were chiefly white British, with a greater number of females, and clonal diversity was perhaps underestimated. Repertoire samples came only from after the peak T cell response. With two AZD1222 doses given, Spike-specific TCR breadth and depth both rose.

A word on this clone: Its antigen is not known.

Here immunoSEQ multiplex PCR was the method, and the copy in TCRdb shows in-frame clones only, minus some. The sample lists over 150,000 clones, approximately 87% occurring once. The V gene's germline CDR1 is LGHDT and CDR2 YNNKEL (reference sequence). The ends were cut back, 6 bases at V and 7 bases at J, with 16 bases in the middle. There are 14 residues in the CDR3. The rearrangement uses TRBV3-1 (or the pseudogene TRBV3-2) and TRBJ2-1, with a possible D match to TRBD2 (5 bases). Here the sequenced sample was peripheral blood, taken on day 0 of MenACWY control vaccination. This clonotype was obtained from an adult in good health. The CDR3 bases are TGTGCCAGCAGTGGACTGACGACAAGTAATGAGCAGTTCTTC. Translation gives CASSGLTTSNEQFF.